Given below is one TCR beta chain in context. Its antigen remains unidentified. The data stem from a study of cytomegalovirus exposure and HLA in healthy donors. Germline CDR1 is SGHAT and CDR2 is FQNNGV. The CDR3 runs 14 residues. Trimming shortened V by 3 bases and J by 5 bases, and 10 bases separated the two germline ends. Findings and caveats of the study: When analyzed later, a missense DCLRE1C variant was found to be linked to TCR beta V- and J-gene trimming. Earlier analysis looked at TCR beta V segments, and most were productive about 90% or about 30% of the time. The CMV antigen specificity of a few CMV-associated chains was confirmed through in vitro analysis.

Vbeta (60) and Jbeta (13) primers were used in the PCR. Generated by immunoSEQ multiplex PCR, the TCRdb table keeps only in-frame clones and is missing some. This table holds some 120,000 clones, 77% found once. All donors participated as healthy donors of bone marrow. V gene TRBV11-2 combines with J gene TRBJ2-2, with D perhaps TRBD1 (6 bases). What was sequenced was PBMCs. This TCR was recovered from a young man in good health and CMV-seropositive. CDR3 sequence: CASSLARGTGELFF. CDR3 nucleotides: TGTGCCAGCAGCTTGGCTAGGGGGACCGGGGAGCTGTTTTTT.